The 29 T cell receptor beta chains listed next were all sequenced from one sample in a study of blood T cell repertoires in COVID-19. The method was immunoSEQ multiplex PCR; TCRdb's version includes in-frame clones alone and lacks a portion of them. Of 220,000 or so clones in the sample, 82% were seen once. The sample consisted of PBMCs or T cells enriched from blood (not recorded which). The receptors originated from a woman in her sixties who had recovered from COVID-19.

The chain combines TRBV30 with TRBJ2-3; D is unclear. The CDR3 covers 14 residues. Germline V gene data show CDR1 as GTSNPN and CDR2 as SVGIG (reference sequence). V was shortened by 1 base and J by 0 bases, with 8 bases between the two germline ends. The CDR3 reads CAWSDPRSTDTQYF. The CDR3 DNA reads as TGTGCCTGGAGTGACCCCAGAAGCACAGATACGCAGTATTTT.

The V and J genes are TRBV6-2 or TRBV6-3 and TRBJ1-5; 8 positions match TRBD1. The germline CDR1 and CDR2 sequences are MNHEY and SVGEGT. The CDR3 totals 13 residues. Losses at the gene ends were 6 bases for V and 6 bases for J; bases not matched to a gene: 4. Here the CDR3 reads CASSPTGGQPQHF. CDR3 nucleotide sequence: TGTGCCAGCAGCCCCACAGGGGGTCAGCCCCAGCATTTT.

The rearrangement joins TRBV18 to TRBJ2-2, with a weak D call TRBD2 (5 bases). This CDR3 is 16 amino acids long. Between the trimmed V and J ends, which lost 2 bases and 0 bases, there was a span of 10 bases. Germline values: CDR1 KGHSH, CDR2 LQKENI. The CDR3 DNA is TGTGCCAGCTCACCAATCGAGGGCGCGAACACCGGGGAGCTGTTTTTT. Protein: CASSPIEGANTGELFF.

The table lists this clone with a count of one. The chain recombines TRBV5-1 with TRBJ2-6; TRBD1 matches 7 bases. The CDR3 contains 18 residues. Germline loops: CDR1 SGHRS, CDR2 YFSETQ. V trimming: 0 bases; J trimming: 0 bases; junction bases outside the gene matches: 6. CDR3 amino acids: CASSLEGQLYSGANVLTF. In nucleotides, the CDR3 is TGCGCCAGCAGCTTGGAGGGACAGTTGTACTCTGGGGCCAACGTCCTGACTTTC.

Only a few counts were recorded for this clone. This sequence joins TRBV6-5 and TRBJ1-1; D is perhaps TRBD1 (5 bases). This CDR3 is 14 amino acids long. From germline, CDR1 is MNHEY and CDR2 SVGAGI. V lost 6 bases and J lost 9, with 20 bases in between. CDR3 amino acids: CASRTYLTDSKAFF. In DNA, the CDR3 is TGTGCCAGCAGGACGTACTTGACAGATTCTAAAGCTTTCTTT.

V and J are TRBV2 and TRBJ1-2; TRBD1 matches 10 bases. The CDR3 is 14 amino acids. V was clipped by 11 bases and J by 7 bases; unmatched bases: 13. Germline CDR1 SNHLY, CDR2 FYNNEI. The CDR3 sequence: CASTIDRGLSGYTF. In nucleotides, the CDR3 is TGTGCCTCTACGATCGACAGGGGGCTCTCTGGCTACACCTTC.

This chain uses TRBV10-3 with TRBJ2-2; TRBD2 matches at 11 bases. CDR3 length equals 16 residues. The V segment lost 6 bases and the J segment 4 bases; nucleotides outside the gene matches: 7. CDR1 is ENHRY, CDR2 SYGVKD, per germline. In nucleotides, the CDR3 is TGTGCCATCAGCTACGGGACTAGCGGCGGCACCGGGGAGCTGTTTTTT. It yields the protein CAISYGTSGGTGELFF.

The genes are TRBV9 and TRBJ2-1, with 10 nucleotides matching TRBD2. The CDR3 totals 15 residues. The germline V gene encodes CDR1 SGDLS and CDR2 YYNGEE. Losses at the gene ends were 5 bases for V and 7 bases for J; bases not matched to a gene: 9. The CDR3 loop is CASRAAGGPRNEQFF. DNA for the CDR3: TGTGCCAGCAGGGCAGCGGGGGGGCCGAGAAATGAGCAGTTCTTC.

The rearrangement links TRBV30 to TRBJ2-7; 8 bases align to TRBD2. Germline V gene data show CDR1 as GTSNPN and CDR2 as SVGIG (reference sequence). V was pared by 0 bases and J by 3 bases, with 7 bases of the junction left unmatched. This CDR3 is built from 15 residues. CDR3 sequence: CAWSVFKREFYEQYF. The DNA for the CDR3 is TGTGCCTGGAGTGTATTCAAGCGGGAGTTCTACGAGCAGTACTTC.

The CDR3: CASSLQGGIGNTIYF. The DNA of the CDR3 is TGCGCCAGCAGCCTCCAGGGGGGAATTGGAAACACCATATATTTT. J is TRBJ1-3 and V is TRBV4-1, with TRBD1 matching over 7 bases. Trimming cost V 4 bases and J 3 bases; bases outside gene matches: 6. Germline assignment: CDR1 MGHRA and CDR2 YSYEKL. CDR3 length: 15 amino acids.

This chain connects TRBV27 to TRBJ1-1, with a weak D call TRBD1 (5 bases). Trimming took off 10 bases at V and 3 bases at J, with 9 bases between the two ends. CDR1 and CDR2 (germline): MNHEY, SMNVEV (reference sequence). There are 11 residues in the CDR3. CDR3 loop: CATSRDTEAFF. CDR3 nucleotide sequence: TGTGCCACCTCCAGGGACACTGAAGCTTTCTTT.

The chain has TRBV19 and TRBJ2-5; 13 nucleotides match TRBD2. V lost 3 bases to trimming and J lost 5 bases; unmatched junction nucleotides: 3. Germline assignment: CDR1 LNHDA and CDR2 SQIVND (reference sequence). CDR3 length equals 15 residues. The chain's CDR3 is CASSISTSGGETQYF. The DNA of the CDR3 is TGTGCCAGTAGTATTTCGACTAGCGGGGGGGAGACCCAGTACTTC.

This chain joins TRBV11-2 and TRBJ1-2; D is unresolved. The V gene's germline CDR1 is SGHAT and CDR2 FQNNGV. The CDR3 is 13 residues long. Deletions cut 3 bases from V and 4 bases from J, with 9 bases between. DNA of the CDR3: TGTGCCAGCAGCTTTTCAGAATTCTATGGCTACACCTTC. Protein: CASSFSEFYGYTF.

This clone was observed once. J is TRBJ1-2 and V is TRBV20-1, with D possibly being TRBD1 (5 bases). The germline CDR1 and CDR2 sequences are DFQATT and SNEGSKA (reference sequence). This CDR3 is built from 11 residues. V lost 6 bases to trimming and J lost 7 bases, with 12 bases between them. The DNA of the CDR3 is TGCAGTGCCGCCCGGGGGGTTGGCTACACCTTC. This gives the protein CSAARGVGYTF.

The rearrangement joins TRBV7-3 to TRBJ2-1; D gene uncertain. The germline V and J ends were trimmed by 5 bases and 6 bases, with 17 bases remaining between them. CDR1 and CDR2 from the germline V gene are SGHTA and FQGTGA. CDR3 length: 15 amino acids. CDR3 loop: CASSPRLGLFNEQFF. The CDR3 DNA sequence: TGTGCCAGCAGCCCCCGGCTAGGCCTTTTCAATGAGCAGTTCTTC. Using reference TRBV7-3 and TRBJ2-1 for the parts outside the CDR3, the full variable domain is GAGVSQTPSNKVTEKGKYVELRCDPISGHTALYWYRQSLGQGPEFLIYFQGTGAADDSGLPNDRFFAVRPEGSVSTLKIQRTERGDSAVYLCASSPRLGLFNEQFFGPGTRLTVL.

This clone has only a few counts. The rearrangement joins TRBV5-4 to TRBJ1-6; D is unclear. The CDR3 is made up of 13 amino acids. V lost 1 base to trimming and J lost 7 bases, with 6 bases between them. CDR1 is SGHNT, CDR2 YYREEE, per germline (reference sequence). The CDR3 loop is CASSLRENSPLHF. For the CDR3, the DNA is TGTGCCAGCAGCTTGAGAGAGAATTCACCCCTCCACTTT.

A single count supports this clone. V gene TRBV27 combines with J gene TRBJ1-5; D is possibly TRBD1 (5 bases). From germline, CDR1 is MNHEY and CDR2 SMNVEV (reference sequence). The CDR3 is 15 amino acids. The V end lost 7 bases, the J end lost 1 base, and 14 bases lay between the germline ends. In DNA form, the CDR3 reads TGTGCCAGCATGCAGCAGGGTGTGAGCAATCAGCCCCAGCATTTT. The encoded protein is CASMQQGVSNQPQHF.

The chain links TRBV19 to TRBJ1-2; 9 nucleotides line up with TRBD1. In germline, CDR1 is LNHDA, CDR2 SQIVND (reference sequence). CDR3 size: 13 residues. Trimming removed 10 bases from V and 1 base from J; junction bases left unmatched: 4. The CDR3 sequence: CATADRGNYGYTF. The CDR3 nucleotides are TGTGCCACTGCGGACAGGGGTAACTATGGCTACACCTTC.

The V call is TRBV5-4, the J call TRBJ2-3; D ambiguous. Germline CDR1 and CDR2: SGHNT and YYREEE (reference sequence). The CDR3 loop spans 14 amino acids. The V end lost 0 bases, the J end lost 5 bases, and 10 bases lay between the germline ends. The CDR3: CASSLGNTLDTQYF. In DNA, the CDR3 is TGTGCCAGCAGCTTGGGCAACACCCTAGATACGCAGTATTTT. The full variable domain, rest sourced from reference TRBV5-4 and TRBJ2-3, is ETGVTQSPTHLIKTRGQQVTLRCSSQSGHNTVSWYQQALGQGPQFIFQYYREEENGRGNFPPRFSGLQFPNYSSELNVNALELDDSALYLCASSLGNTLDTQYFGPGTRLTVL.

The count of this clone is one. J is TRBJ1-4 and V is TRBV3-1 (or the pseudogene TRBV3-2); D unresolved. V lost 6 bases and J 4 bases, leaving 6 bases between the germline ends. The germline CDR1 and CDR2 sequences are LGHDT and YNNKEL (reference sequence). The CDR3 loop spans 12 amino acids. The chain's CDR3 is CASSSVNEKLFF. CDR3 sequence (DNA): TGTGCCAGCAGTTCCGTTAATGAAAAACTGTTTTTT.

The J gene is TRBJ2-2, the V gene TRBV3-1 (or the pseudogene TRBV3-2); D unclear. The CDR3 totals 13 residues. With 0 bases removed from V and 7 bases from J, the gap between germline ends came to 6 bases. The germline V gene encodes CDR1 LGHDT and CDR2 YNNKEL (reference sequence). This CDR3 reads CASSQDSGGELFF. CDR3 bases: TGTGCCAGCAGCCAAGATTCAGGCGGGGAGCTGTTTTTT.

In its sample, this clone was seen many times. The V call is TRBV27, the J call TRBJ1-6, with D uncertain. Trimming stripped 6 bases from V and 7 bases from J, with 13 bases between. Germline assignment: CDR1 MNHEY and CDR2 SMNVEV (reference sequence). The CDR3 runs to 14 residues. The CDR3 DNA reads TGTGCCAGCAGCCCGTACCCGCTAAATTCACCCCTCCACTTT. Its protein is CASSPYPLNSPLHF.

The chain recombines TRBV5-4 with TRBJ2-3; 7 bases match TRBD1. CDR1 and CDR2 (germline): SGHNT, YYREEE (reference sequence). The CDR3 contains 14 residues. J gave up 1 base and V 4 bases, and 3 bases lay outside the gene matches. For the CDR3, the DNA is TGTGCCAGCAGCCCCGGACAGGGCACAGATACGCAGTATTTT. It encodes CASSPGQGTDTQYF. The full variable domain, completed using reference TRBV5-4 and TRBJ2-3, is ETGVTQSPTHLIKTRGQQVTLRCSSQSGHNTVSWYQQALGQGPQFIFQYYREEENGRGNFPPRFSGLQFPNYSSELNVNALELDDSALYLCASSPGQGTDTQYFGPGTRLTVL.

The CDR3 DNA is TGTGCCAGCAGTCTCCAAGATACTTCGGCCCAGTACTTC. Translated: CASSLQDTSAQYF. V gene TRBV6-2 or TRBV6-3 combines with J gene TRBJ2-5; unclear D gene. Trimming took 5 bases from V and 9 from J, leaving 16 bases between them. CDR1 MNHEY and CDR2 SVGEGT come from the germline V gene. The CDR3 is 13 residues long.

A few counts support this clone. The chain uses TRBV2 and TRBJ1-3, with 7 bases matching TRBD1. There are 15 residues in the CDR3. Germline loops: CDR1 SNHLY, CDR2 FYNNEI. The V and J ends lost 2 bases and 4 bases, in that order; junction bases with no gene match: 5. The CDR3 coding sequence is TGTGCCAGCAGTGAAAGACAGGGCCAAGGAAACACCATATATTTT. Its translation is CASSERQGQGNTIYF.

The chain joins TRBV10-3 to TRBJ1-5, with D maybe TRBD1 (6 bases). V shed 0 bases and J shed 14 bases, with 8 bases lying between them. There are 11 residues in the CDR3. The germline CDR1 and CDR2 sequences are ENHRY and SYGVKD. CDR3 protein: CAISESRDKHF. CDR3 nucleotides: TGTGCCATCAGTGAGTCCAGGGACAAGCATTTT.

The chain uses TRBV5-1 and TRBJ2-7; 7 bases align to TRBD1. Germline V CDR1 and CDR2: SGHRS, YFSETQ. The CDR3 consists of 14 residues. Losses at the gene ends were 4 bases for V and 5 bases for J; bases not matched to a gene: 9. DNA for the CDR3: TGCGCCAGCAGCAACACAGGGGAAGTCAACGAGCAGTACTTC. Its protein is CASSNTGEVNEQYF.

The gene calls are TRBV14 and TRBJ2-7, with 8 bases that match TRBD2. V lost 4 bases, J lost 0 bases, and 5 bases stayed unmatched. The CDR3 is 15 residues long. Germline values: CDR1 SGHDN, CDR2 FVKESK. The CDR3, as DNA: TGTGCCAGCAGCCGTACTAGCGGCACCTCCTACGAGCAGTACTTC. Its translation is CASSRTSGTSYEQYF.

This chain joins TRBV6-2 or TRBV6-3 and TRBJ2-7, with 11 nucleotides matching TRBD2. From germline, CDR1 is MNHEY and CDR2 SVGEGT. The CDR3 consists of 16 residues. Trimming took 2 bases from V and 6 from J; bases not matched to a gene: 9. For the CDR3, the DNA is TGTGCCAGCAGTTACCCGTCTAGCGGGAGGTGGGGCGAGCAGTACTTC. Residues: CASSYPSSGRWGEQYF.